The rows below give T cell receptor beta chains drawn from one sample of a study of early T cells in non-severe SARS-CoV-2 infection. TCRdb reanalysed the 5' RACE reads using MiXCR and keeps one entry per CDR3 protein. The sample shows tens of thousands of distinct CDR3 sequences, about 4.5% of them seen only once. The sample was whole blood. These receptors all come from an adult who was a healthcare worker with PCR-confirmed SARS-CoV-2 infection or an uninfected control (not recorded which). Both conserved end residues are part of each CDR3. The order of the fields is clone size, V gene, D gene, J gene, CDR3 DNA, CDR3 protein. A D gene is named only where the DNA matches it firmly. Some rows have no size entry. The others give once, few or many, or a class for an expanded clone.

clone size: many
V gene: TRBV12-2
D gene: -
J gene: TRBJ1-2
CDR3 DNA: TGTGCAAGTCGCTTAGATAGGGGCAGGGTGATAACAACCTCCTATGGCTACACCTTC
CDR3 protein: CASRLDRGRVITTSYGYTF

clone size: -
V gene: TRBV7-2
D gene: -
J gene: TRBJ2-7
CDR3 DNA: TGTGCCAGCAGTTCGTACCCGGGACACACTTACGAGCAGTACTTC
CDR3 protein: CASSSYPGHTYEQYF

clone size: many
V gene: TRBV12-3/TRBV12-4
D gene: -
J gene: TRBJ2-7
CDR3 DNA: TGTGCCAGCAGTTTAAACCCTTGGGGGGACGAGCAGTACTTC
CDR3 protein: CASSLNPWGDEQYF

clone size: few
V gene: TRBV7-2
D gene: -
J gene: TRBJ2-7
CDR3 DNA: TGTGCCAGCAGCTTATACCACGAGCAGTACTTC
CDR3 protein: CASSLYHEQYF

clone size: many
V gene: TRBV20-1
D gene: TRBD2
J gene: TRBJ2-3
CDR3 DNA: TGCAGTGCTAGGGGCGGGAGGGCGGCTGATACGCAGTATTTT
CDR3 protein: CSARGGRAADTQYF

clone size: many
V gene: TRBV20-1
D gene: -
J gene: TRBJ2-7
CDR3 DNA: TGCAGTTTTAAGGTCGACGGGAGCTACGAGCAGTACTTC
CDR3 protein: CSFKVDGSYEQYF

clone size: -
V gene: TRBV7-3
D gene: -
J gene: TRBJ1-1
CDR3 DNA: TGTGCCAGCAGCTTCGTGGGGGACACTGAAGCTTTCTTT
CDR3 protein: CASSFVGDTEAFF

clone size: many
V gene: TRBV11-3
D gene: -
J gene: TRBJ2-5
CDR3 DNA: TGTGCCAGCAGCTTCGGCGGGCCAGAAGAGACCCAGTACTTC
CDR3 protein: CASSFGGPEETQYF

clone size: many
V gene: TRBV12-3/TRBV12-4
D gene: -
J gene: TRBJ2-2
CDR3 DNA: TGTGCCAGCAGGCCTACAACATTAGATCCCGGGGAGCTGTTTTTT
CDR3 protein: CASRPTTLDPGELFF

clone size: many
V gene: TRBV28
D gene: -
J gene: TRBJ2-3
CDR3 DNA: TGTGCCAGCAGTTTAAAGTTAGCGATTCAAGCCACAGATACGCAGTATTTT
CDR3 protein: CASSLKLAIQATDTQYF

clone size: many
V gene: TRBV11-1
D gene: -
J gene: TRBJ2-2
CDR3 DNA: TGTGCCAGCAGCTTAAATGAGCGGGCGAGGGGCACCGGGGAGCTGTTTTTT
CDR3 protein: CASSLNERARGTGELFF

clone size: many
V gene: TRBV5-1
D gene: -
J gene: TRBJ2-1
CDR3 DNA: TGCGCCAGCAGCTCGGGGCTGATAGCCTTGGCCAATGAGCAGTTCTTC
CDR3 protein: CASSSGLIALANEQFF

clone size: -
V gene: TRBV7-9
D gene: -
J gene: TRBJ2-2
CDR3 DNA: TGTGCCAGCAGCTTATCGTGGTCCGGGGAGCTGTTTTTT
CDR3 protein: CASSLSWSGELFF

clone size: many
V gene: TRBV7-9
D gene: -
J gene: TRBJ2-7
CDR3 DNA: TGTGCCAGCAGCCCCCTCCTAGAGCAGTACTTC
CDR3 protein: CASSPLLEQYF

clone size: many
V gene: TRBV20-1
D gene: -
J gene: TRBJ1-3
CDR3 DNA: TGCAGTGCTAGAGACCAGCCTCTGCGGGGAAACACCATATATTTT
CDR3 protein: CSARDQPLRGNTIYF

clone size: many
V gene: TRBV6-5
D gene: -
J gene: TRBJ2-7
CDR3 DNA: TGTGCCAGCAGTAAGTCCGGGGGTGGCGAGCAGTACTTC
CDR3 protein: CASSKSGGGEQYF

clone size: many
V gene: TRBV2
D gene: -
J gene: TRBJ2-3
CDR3 DNA: TGTGCCAGCAGTGAATGGCGAAGAGATACGCAGTATTTT
CDR3 protein: CASSEWRRDTQYF

clone size: many
V gene: TRBV4-3
D gene: TRBD2
J gene: TRBJ2-7
CDR3 DNA: TGCGCCAGCAGCCCGGGACTAGTCTACGAGCAGTACTTC
CDR3 protein: CASSPGLVYEQYF

clone size: few
V gene: TRBV28
D gene: TRBD1
J gene: TRBJ1-1
CDR3 DNA: TGTGCCAGTCAAGACAGGGGCAAAGCTTTCTTT
CDR3 protein: CASQDRGKAFF

clone size: many
V gene: TRBV28
D gene: -
J gene: TRBJ2-3
CDR3 DNA: TGTGCCAGCAGTTCCCCGGGTCGGGGCGGGAAGGGAGGCACAGATACGCAGTATTTT
CDR3 protein: CASSSPGRGGKGGTDTQYF

clone size: many
V gene: TRBV6-2/TRBV6-3
D gene: -
J gene: TRBJ1-5
CDR3 DNA: TGTGCCAGCAGTCCACAGGGACCTAGTTGGCCCCAGCATTTT
CDR3 protein: CASSPQGPSWPQHF

clone size: -
V gene: TRBV14
D gene: -
J gene: TRBJ2-3
CDR3 DNA: TGTGCCAGCAGCCAAGATCTCGGCGCAGATACGCAGTATTTT
CDR3 protein: CASSQDLGADTQYF

clone size: few
V gene: TRBV28
D gene: TRBD1
J gene: TRBJ2-3
CDR3 DNA: TGTGCCAGCAGAACCCGGGACAGGGCTAGCACAGATACGCAGTATTTT
CDR3 protein: CASRTRDRASTDTQYF

clone size: -
V gene: TRBV7-8
D gene: TRBD2
J gene: TRBJ2-7
CDR3 DNA: TGTGCCAGCAGCTTAATCCTCCCGCCTAGCGGGAGTAGCAACGAGCAGTACTTC
CDR3 protein: CASSLILPPSGSSNEQYF

clone size: many
V gene: TRBV12-3/TRBV12-4
D gene: TRBD1
J gene: TRBJ1-1
CDR3 DNA: TGTGCCAGCAGTAGCGGACAGGGCAGCACTGAAGCTTTCTTT
CDR3 protein: CASSSGQGSTEAFF

clone size: many
V gene: TRBV7-9
D gene: -
J gene: TRBJ2-5
CDR3 DNA: TGTGCCAGCAGCGAAGGCGAAGAGACCCAGTACTTC
CDR3 protein: CASSEGEETQYF

clone size: many
V gene: TRBV2
D gene: -
J gene: TRBJ2-7
CDR3 DNA: TGTGCCAGCAAGTGGGACCCAACCCTCGAGCAGTACTTC
CDR3 protein: CASKWDPTLEQYF

clone size: many
V gene: TRBV4-1
D gene: TRBD2
J gene: TRBJ2-7
CDR3 DNA: TGCGCCAGCAGCCAATCGGCGGTCGGCGGGAGGACCGGCGAGCAGTACTTC
CDR3 protein: CASSQSAVGGRTGEQYF

clone size: many
V gene: TRBV4-3
D gene: -
J gene: TRBJ1-2
CDR3 DNA: TGCGCCAGCAGCCAAGATTTAACGCTTGGCTACACCTTC
CDR3 protein: CASSQDLTLGYTF

clone size: many
V gene: TRBV6-5
D gene: TRBD2
J gene: TRBJ2-3
CDR3 DNA: TGTGCCAGCAGTTACCGAGGACTAGCGGGGGGGTACAGAGATACGCAGTATTTT
CDR3 protein: CASSYRGLAGGYRDTQYF

clone size: many
V gene: TRBV11-2
D gene: -
J gene: TRBJ2-1
CDR3 DNA: TGTGCCAGCAGCTTAGGAGGGGAGCAGTTCTTC
CDR3 protein: CASSLGGEQFF

clone size: many
V gene: TRBV7-2
D gene: TRBD2
J gene: TRBJ2-7
CDR3 DNA: TGTGCCAGCGGGGGAGGACTAGCGGTCCCCTACGAGCAGTACTTC
CDR3 protein: CASGGGLAVPYEQYF

clone size: many
V gene: TRBV12-3/TRBV12-4
D gene: TRBD1
J gene: TRBJ2-1
CDR3 DNA: TGTGCCAGCAGCTTCACCGGGACAGGCTTATACGAGCAGTTCTTC
CDR3 protein: CASSFTGTGLYEQFF

clone size: few
V gene: TRBV5-4
D gene: -
J gene: TRBJ2-5
CDR3 DNA: TGTGCCAGCAGCACCCAGATGGAGACCCAGTACTTC
CDR3 protein: CASSTQMETQYF

clone size: few
V gene: TRBV6-5
D gene: TRBD2
J gene: TRBJ2-3
CDR3 DNA: TGTGCCAGCGCAGCGGGGAGAGGAGATACGCAGTATTTT
CDR3 protein: CASAAGRGDTQYF

clone size: -
V gene: TRBV18
D gene: TRBD2
J gene: TRBJ2-3
CDR3 DNA: TGTGCCAGCTCACCAAGAGCGGGAGGGACAGATACGCAGTATTTT
CDR3 protein: CASSPRAGGTDTQYF

clone size: -
V gene: TRBV7-3
D gene: -
J gene: TRBJ1-1
CDR3 DNA: TGTGCCAGCAGCTTAACAACGAACACTGAAGCTTTCTTT
CDR3 protein: CASSLTTNTEAFF

clone size: many
V gene: TRBV7-3
D gene: -
J gene: TRBJ2-2
CDR3 DNA: TGTGCCAGCAGCTTATGGCCGGGAACCGGGGAGCTGTTTTTT
CDR3 protein: CASSLWPGTGELFF

clone size: many
V gene: TRBV6-5
D gene: -
J gene: TRBJ1-1
CDR3 DNA: TGTGCCAGCAGTCCCCCCCCGGGGACCACTGAAGCTTTCTTT
CDR3 protein: CASSPPPGTTEAFF

clone size: few
V gene: TRBV6-6
D gene: TRBD2
J gene: TRBJ2-1
CDR3 DNA: TGTGCCAGCAGTTACGGGCGGGGGACCTACAATGAGCAGTTCTTC
CDR3 protein: CASSYGRGTYNEQFF

clone size: few
V gene: TRBV29-1
D gene: -
J gene: TRBJ2-5
CDR3 DNA: TGCGGGCGAGAGACCCAGTACTTC
CDR3 protein: CGRETQYF

clone size: few
V gene: TRBV7-2
D gene: -
J gene: TRBJ2-3
CDR3 DNA: TGTGCCAGCAGCTTAGGAGGTGGCGTACGCACAGATACGCAGTATTTT
CDR3 protein: CASSLGGGVRTDTQYF

clone size: many
V gene: TRBV6-6
D gene: -
J gene: TRBJ2-2
CDR3 DNA: TGTGCCAGCAGTTACTCCGGCGGGGGCCGAACCGGGGAGCTGTTTTTT
CDR3 protein: CASSYSGGGRTGELFF

clone size: many
V gene: TRBV7-2
D gene: -
J gene: TRBJ1-2
CDR3 DNA: TGTGCCGCGGGGACGCTAGTTACATTCTATGGCTACACCTTC
CDR3 protein: CAAGTLVTFYGYTF

clone size: few
V gene: TRBV10-3
D gene: TRBD1
J gene: TRBJ1-1
CDR3 DNA: TGTGCCATCAGCGAGACGGGGACAGCGAACACTGAAGCTTTCTTT
CDR3 protein: CAISETGTANTEAFF

clone size: medium-sized
V gene: TRBV4-2
D gene: TRBD2
J gene: TRBJ2-1
CDR3 DNA: TGTGCCAGCAGCCCTAGAGGGACTAGCGGGAGAAATGAGCAGTTCTTC
CDR3 protein: CASSPRGTSGRNEQFF

clone size: -
V gene: TRBV7-2
D gene: TRBD1
J gene: TRBJ2-5
CDR3 DNA: TGTGCCAGCAGCCCTGGACAGGGGCCAACTTCGGAGACCCAGTACTTC
CDR3 protein: CASSPGQGPTSETQYF

clone size: few
V gene: TRBV6-2/TRBV6-3
D gene: -
J gene: TRBJ2-1
CDR3 DNA: TGTGCCAGCAGTTATGGGGACTTCCGTTCCTACAATGAGCAGTTCTTC
CDR3 protein: CASSYGDFRSYNEQFF

clone size: many
V gene: TRBV20-1
D gene: TRBD2
J gene: TRBJ2-7
CDR3 DNA: TGCAGTGCTAGCTGGGAGGGAAGGGACGAGCAGTACTTC
CDR3 protein: CSASWEGRDEQYF

clone size: many
V gene: TRBV7-2
D gene: -
J gene: TRBJ2-4
CDR3 DNA: TGTGCCAGCAGCCCAATGGGAAGCAAAAACATTCAGTACTTC
CDR3 protein: CASSPMGSKNIQYF

clone size: many
V gene: TRBV6-4
D gene: -
J gene: TRBJ1-1
CDR3 DNA: TGTGCCAGCAGGACTTACCTAGCCAACACTGAAGCTTTCTTT
CDR3 protein: CASRTYLANTEAFF

clone size: many
V gene: TRBV4-2
D gene: -
J gene: TRBJ1-2
CDR3 DNA: TGTGCCAGCAGCCCGGACCTTGTTGACTATGGCTACACCTTC
CDR3 protein: CASSPDLVDYGYTF

clone size: many
V gene: TRBV6-1
D gene: -
J gene: TRBJ1-2
CDR3 DNA: TGTGCCAGCAGTGACCCGATGAACTATGGCTACACCTTC
CDR3 protein: CASSDPMNYGYTF

clone size: few
V gene: TRBV5-1
D gene: TRBD1
J gene: TRBJ2-5
CDR3 DNA: TGCGCCAGCAGCAAACAGGGGTACCAAGAGACCCAGTACTTC
CDR3 protein: CASSKQGYQETQYF

clone size: many
V gene: TRBV29-1
D gene: TRBD2
J gene: TRBJ2-7
CDR3 DNA: TGCAGCGTTGAAGTAGGCCAGCGGGGGCCCTACGAGCAGTACTTC
CDR3 protein: CSVEVGQRGPYEQYF

clone size: -
V gene: TRBV20-1
D gene: TRBD2
J gene: TRBJ2-7
CDR3 DNA: TGCAGTGCTTTCCCTAGCGGGAGTACCTACGAGCAGTACTTC
CDR3 protein: CSAFPSGSTYEQYF

clone size: few
V gene: TRBV11-2
D gene: TRBD2
J gene: TRBJ2-2
CDR3 DNA: TGTGCCAGGACAAGCGGGGCGAACACCGGGGAGCTGTTTTTT
CDR3 protein: CARTSGANTGELFF

clone size: many
V gene: TRBV3-1
D gene: -
J gene: TRBJ1-6
CDR3 DNA: TGTGCCAGCAGCCAAGGTGGGGAGAATTCACCCCTCCACTTT
CDR3 protein: CASSQGGENSPLHF

clone size: many
V gene: TRBV7-6
D gene: -
J gene: TRBJ2-3
CDR3 DNA: TGTGCCAGCGGGGCGCCAGGCTCGCATACGCAGTATTTT
CDR3 protein: CASGAPGSHTQYF